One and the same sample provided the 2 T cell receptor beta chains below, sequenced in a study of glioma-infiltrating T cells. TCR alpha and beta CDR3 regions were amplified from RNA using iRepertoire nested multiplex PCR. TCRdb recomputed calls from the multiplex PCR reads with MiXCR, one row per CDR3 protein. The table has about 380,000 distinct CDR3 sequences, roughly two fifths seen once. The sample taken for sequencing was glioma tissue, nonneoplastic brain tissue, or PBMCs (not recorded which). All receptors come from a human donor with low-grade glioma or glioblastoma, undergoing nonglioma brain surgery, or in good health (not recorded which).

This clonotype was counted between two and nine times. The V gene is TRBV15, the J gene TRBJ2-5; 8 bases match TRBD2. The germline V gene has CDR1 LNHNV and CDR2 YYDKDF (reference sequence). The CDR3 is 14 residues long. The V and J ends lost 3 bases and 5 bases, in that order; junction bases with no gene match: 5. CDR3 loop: CATSSREGLETQYF. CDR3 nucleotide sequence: TGTGCCACCAGCAGCCGGGAGGGCCTTGAGACCCAGTACTTC.

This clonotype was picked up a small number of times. The CDR3 here is CASSFSAEQYF. CDR3 sequence (DNA): TGTGCCAGCAGCTTTTCGGCCGAGCAGTACTTC. The chain employs TRBV7-9 and TRBJ2-7; the D is unclear. V was cut by 3 bases and J by 6 bases, with 6 bases left in between. This CDR3 is 11 amino acids long. Germline V lookup: CDR1 SEHNR, CDR2 FQNEAQ (reference sequence). The entire variable domain, with the rest obtained from reference TRBV7-9 and TRBJ2-7, is as follows: DTGVSQNPRHKITKRGQNVTFRCDPISEHNRLYWYRQTLGQGPEFLTYFQNEAQLEKSRLLSDRFSAERPKGSFSTLEIQRTEQGDSAMYLCASSFSAEQYFGPGTRLTVT.